What follows are 27 T cell receptor beta chains derived from one specimen sequenced in a study of T cell responses to AZD1222 COVID-19 vaccine. Measured with immunoSEQ multiplex PCR; TCRdb has only the in-frame clones, and not every one. The table records over 100,000 clones, about 90% of them present only once. Sequencing was performed on peripheral blood, taken on day 0 of AZD1222 vaccination. These receptors were taken from an adult in good health.

The V and J genes are TRBV19 and TRBJ1-4; TRBD1 is a possible D gene (6 bases). The V end lost 0 bases, the J end lost 7 bases, and 15 bases lay between the germline ends. The CDR3 spans 16 residues. In germline, CDR1 is LNHDA, CDR2 SQIVND (reference sequence). The CDR3 region is CASSIDNRVIGEKLFF. In nucleotides, the CDR3 is TGTGCCAGTAGTATAGACAACAGGGTGATTGGTGAAAAACTGTTTTTT. The entire variable domain, with the rest obtained from reference TRBV19 and TRBJ1-4, is as follows: DGGITQSPKYLFRKEGQNVTLSCEQNLNHDAMYWYRQDPGQGLRLIYYSQIVNDFQKGDIAEGYSVSREKKESFPLTVTSAQKNPTAFYLCASSIDNRVIGEKLFFGSGTQLSVL.

This chain links TRBV11-2 with TRBJ1-2; 9 bases are shared with TRBD1. The germline V gene has CDR1 SGHAT and CDR2 FQNNGV. V trimming: 3 bases; J trimming: 6 bases; junction bases outside the gene matches: 2. The CDR3 consists of 13 residues. In DNA, the CDR3 is TGTGCCAGCAGCTTGGGACAGGGCAATGGCTACACCTTC. Amino acid sequence: CASSLGQGNGYTF.

The V gene is TRBV28, the J gene TRBJ2-1; 8 nucleotides line up with TRBD1. V gave up 10 bases and J gave up 6 bases; unmatched junction bases: 17. Germline V CDR1 and CDR2: MDHEN, SYDVKM. The CDR3 extends over 16 amino acids. The CDR3 region has the DNA TGTGCCATCACAAGTTTGGGGGACAGGACATCCAATGAGCAGTTCTTC. Protein: CAITSLGDRTSNEQFF.

The genes are TRBV25-1 and TRBJ1-1; D is unclear. CDR3 size: 15 residues. Per germline, CDR1 MGHDK and CDR2 SYGVNS. Trimming stripped 0 bases from V and 2 bases from J, with 10 bases between. CDR3 in amino acids: CASSEYGGGNTEAFF. In nucleotides, the CDR3 is TGTGCCAGCAGTGAATATGGAGGAGGTAACACTGAAGCTTTCTTT.

V and J are TRBV6-1 and TRBJ2-7; no clear D gene. The germline CDR1 and CDR2 sequences are MNHNS and SASEGT. V lost 1 base and J lost 3, with 10 bases in between. CDR3 length: 14 residues. The CDR3 loop reads CASSEVGRYYEQYF. CDR3 DNA sequence: TGTGCCAGCAGTGAAGTCGGCAGATACTACGAGCAGTACTTC.

This clone has more than one count but fewer than ten. The J gene is TRBJ2-7, the V gene TRBV3-1 (or the pseudogene TRBV3-2); 9 bases fit TRBD2. CDR1 and CDR2 from the germline V gene are LGHDT and YNNKEL (reference sequence). This CDR3 spans 18 amino acids. J was trimmed by 0 bases and V by 3 bases; bases with no gene match: 12. The CDR3 spells CASSQNRLAGSHSYEQYF. CDR3 in DNA: TGTGCCAGCAGCCAGAATAGGCTAGCGGGGAGCCACTCCTACGAGCAGTACTTC.

This sequence joins TRBV19 and TRBJ1-2; D call uncertain. Germline V gene data show CDR1 as LNHDA and CDR2 as SQIVND (reference sequence). Trimming shortened V by 5 bases and J by 0 bases, and 4 bases separated the two germline ends. This CDR3 has 12 residues. The CDR3, as DNA: TGTGCCAGTAGTCCCGCTAACTATGGCTACACCTTC. It translates to CASSPANYGYTF.

In DNA, the CDR3 is TGTGCCAGCAGTTACTCACAGGGGTCTATCACAGATACGCAGTATTTT. This sequence encodes CASSYSQGSITDTQYF. The chain combines TRBV6-5 with TRBJ2-3, with 7 nucleotides matching TRBD1. Trimming took 0 bases from V and 2 from J; bases not matched to a gene: 5. This CDR3 has 16 amino acids. Germline CDR1 MNHEY, CDR2 SVGAGI.

The V and J genes are TRBV5-6 and TRBJ1-2, with a weak D call TRBD1 (5 bases). The germline V and J ends were trimmed by 0 bases and 6 bases, with 12 bases remaining between them. CDR1 is SGHDT, CDR2 YYEEEE, per germline. The CDR3 loop spans 14 amino acids. The CDR3 protein is CASSLDGRVDGYTF. The CDR3 region has the DNA TGTGCCAGCAGCTTGGATGGCAGGGTGGATGGCTACACCTTC.

With respect to this clone: Other nucleotide sequences in the sample specify the same CDR3. The chain joins TRBV7-2 to TRBJ2-3; unclear D gene. Germline V CDR1 and CDR2: SGHTA, FQGNSA. The V and J ends lost 1 base and 4 bases respectively, with 6 bases between them. This CDR3 is 13 amino acids long. The CDR3 region is CASSLVLADTQYF. In DNA form, the CDR3 reads TGTGCCAGCAGCTTAGTGCTCGCAGATACGCAGTATTTT.

V and J are TRBV5-4 and TRBJ1-1, with TRBD1 as a possible D gene (5 bases). The CDR3 is made up of 15 amino acids. Germline assignment: CDR1 SGHNT and CDR2 YYREEE (reference sequence). Trimming removed 2 bases from V and 1 base from J, with 12 bases in between. CDR3 loop: CASSLPAGANTEAFF. Here the CDR3 DNA reads TGTGCCAGCAGCTTACCAGCCGGGGCGAACACTGAAGCTTTCTTT. The complete variable domain, with remaining parts taken from reference TRBV5-4 and TRBJ1-1, reads ETGVTQSPTHLIKTRGQQVTLRCSSQSGHNTVSWYQQALGQGPQFIFQYYREEENGRGNFPPRFSGLQFPNYSSELNVNALELDDSALYLCASSLPAGANTEAFFGQGTRLTVV.

The chain combines TRBV7-2 with TRBJ2-7; D gene ambiguous. This CDR3 spans 12 amino acids. Per germline, CDR1 SGHTA and CDR2 FQGNSA. The germline V and J ends were trimmed by 0 bases and 4 bases, with 4 bases remaining between them. This chain's CDR3 is CASSLATYEQYF. Written as DNA, the CDR3 is TGTGCCAGCAGCTTAGCAACTTACGAGCAGTACTTC.

The chain is built from TRBV27 and TRBJ1-5; possibly TRBD1 for D (5 bases). CDR1 and CDR2 (germline): MNHEY, SMNVEV (reference sequence). Deletions cut 6 bases from V and 3 bases from J, with 15 bases between. The CDR3 consists of 15 residues. CDR3 nucleotide sequence: TGTGCCAGCAGGTTGGGGGGGGACGACAATCAGCCCCAGCATTTT. Its protein product is CASRLGGDDNQPQHF.

The J gene is TRBJ2-3, the V gene TRBV21-1; the table's D gene call, TRBD2, was not cross checked with the DNA. TRBV21-1 is annotated as a pseudogene. The CDR3 has 24 amino acids. CDR3 protein: CASSKACPDRVSFKGTQSTDTQYF. Here the CDR3 DNA reads TGTGCCAGCAGCAAAGCATGCCCCGACCGGGTCTCATTCAAAGGCACGCAAAGCACAGATACGCAGTATTTT.

This clone was picked up one time. J is TRBJ1-1 and V is TRBV3-1 (or the pseudogene TRBV3-2); D not certain. V was clipped by 2 bases and J by 2 bases, with 3 bases between them. Germline assignment: CDR1 LGHDT and CDR2 YNNKEL (reference sequence). CDR3 length: 12 residues. The CDR3: CASSQSNTEAFF. CDR3 coding DNA: TGTGCCAGCAGCCAAAGCAACACTGAAGCTTTCTTT.

The chain joins TRBV5-1 to TRBJ1-3; D remains ambiguous. The CDR3 spans 15 residues. Germline lookup yields CDR1 SGHRS and CDR2 YFSETQ. V lost 4 bases and J 3 bases, leaving 14 bases between the germline ends. The CDR3 region has the DNA TGCGCCAGCAGCCTAGTACGAGGGTATGGAAACACCATATATTTT. Translation gives CASSLVRGYGNTIYF.

This clone was recorded once. The gene calls are TRBV7-8 and TRBJ1-1; D gene ambiguous. The CDR3 sequence is 15 residues long. Germline lookup yields CDR1 SGHVS and CDR2 FQNEAQ. V was cut by 4 bases and J by 3 bases, with 15 bases left in between. The CDR3 region is CASSSSPYLDTEAFF. CDR3 sequence (DNA): TGTGCCAGCAGCTCCTCCCCTTATCTGGACACTGAAGCTTTCTTT.

The chain links TRBV4-1 to TRBJ2-1, with a weak D call TRBD1 (6 bases). Germline lookup yields CDR1 MGHRA and CDR2 YSYEKL. This CDR3 is built from 15 residues. The V end lost 1 base, the J end lost 10 bases, and 17 bases lay between the germline ends. This chain's CDR3 is CASSQGVVRGKEQFF. In nucleotides, the CDR3 is TGCGCCAGCAGCCAAGGCGTCGTCAGGGGAAAAGAGCAGTTCTTC.

The rearrangement links TRBV14 to TRBJ2-2; D gene uncertain. Per germline, CDR1 SGHDN and CDR2 FVKESK. The germline V and J ends were trimmed by 0 bases and 7 bases, with 18 bases remaining between them. CDR3 length: 17 amino acids. The CDR3 region is CASSQDPQTLQVGELFF. Written as DNA, the CDR3 is TGTGCCAGCAGCCAAGATCCACAGACCCTCCAGGTCGGGGAGCTGTTTTTT.

This sequence joins TRBV25-1 and TRBJ2-7, with D perhaps given as TRBD1 or TRBD2 (5 bases each). In germline, CDR1 is MGHDK, CDR2 SYGVNS. The CDR3 runs to 17 residues. With 1 base removed from V and 2 bases from J, the gap between germline ends came to 18 bases. CDR3 sequence: CASSESTRGRLTYEQYF. The CDR3 nucleotides read TGTGCCAGCAGTGAATCCACGAGGGGACGCCTCACCTACGAGCAGTACTTC.

This clone has a single count. This chain links TRBV7-2 with TRBJ1-2, with 7 bases aligning to TRBD1. The CDR3 runs 14 residues. With V trimmed by 7 bases and J by 1 base, 6 bases remained unmatched. The germline CDR1 and CDR2 sequences are SGHTA and FQGNSA. The CDR3 spells CASNRDRLNYGYTF. The CDR3 DNA follows: TGTGCCAGCAACCGGGACAGACTTAACTATGGCTACACCTTC.

The CDR3 region has the DNA TGTGCCAGCAGCCAAGAGGAAGCAACAGATACGCAGTATTTT. Its translation is CASSQEEATDTQYF. The rearrangement links TRBV3-1 (or the pseudogene TRBV3-2) to TRBJ2-3; D ambiguous. Trimming pared 0 bases from V and 3 bases from J, leaving 7 bases between. The germline V gene encodes CDR1 LGHDT and CDR2 YNNKEL (reference sequence). The CDR3 sequence is 14 residues long.

The V call is TRBV5-6, the J call TRBJ1-6, with 10 bases matching TRBD1. Trimming removed 3 bases from V and 9 bases from J; junction bases left unmatched: 6. Germline assignment: CDR1 SGHDT and CDR2 YYEEEE. The CDR3 spans 15 residues. CDR3 region: CASSWGQGTVSPLHF. CDR3 nucleotide sequence: TGTGCCAGCAGCTGGGGACAGGGGACCGTTTCACCCCTCCACTTT.

The rearrangement uses TRBV4-2 and TRBJ1-1; D is unclear. Deletions cut 6 bases from V and 1 base from J, with 9 bases between. The CDR3 contains 13 residues. Germline CDR1 reads LGHNA; CDR2 reads YNFKEQ. The CDR3 coding sequence is TGTGCCAGCAGATGGGTAGGGAACACTGAAGCTTTCTTT. The encoded protein is CASRWVGNTEAFF.

This rearrangement joins TRBV18 to TRBJ1-1, with TRBD1 identical over 8 bases. From germline, CDR1 is KGHSH and CDR2 LQKENI. The CDR3 runs to 15 residues. V was pared by 4 bases and J by 1 base, with 5 bases of the junction left unmatched. The CDR3 coding sequence is TGTGCCAGCTCACAACAAGGACAGGGGAACACTGAAGCTTTCTTT. This translates into CASSQQGQGNTEAFF.

The genes are TRBV28 and TRBJ1-4, with 7 bases that match TRBD1. Trimming at V came to 5 bases and at J to 10 bases, leaving 7 bases not matched to a gene. CDR3 length: 13 amino acids. Germline lookup yields CDR1 MDHEN and CDR2 SYDVKM. CDR3: CASSRQGSGKLFF. The CDR3 DNA reads as TGTGCCAGCAGTAGACAGGGTTCGGGAAAACTGTTTTTT. The full variable domain, rest sourced from reference TRBV28 and TRBJ1-4, is DVKVTQSSRYLVKRTGEKVFLECVQDMDHENMFWYRQDPGLGLRLIYFSYDVKMKEKGDIPEGYSVSREKKERFSLILESASTNQTSMYLCASSRQGSGKLFFGSGTQLSVL.

V usage is TRBV10-1 and J usage is TRBJ2-2, with 8 nucleotides matching TRBD1. This CDR3 has 14 amino acids. Trimming cost V 3 bases and J 4 bases; bases outside gene matches: 1. Germline V CDR1 and CDR2: WNHNN, SYGVQD (reference sequence). CDR3 protein: CASSDRGRTGELFF. In nucleotides, the CDR3 is TGCGCCAGCAGTGACAGGGGGCGCACCGGGGAGCTGTTTTTT.